The clone carrying this T cell receptor beta chain was recorded at least ten times. These data originate in a study of CD8 T cells in ankylosing spondylitis. TCRdb recomputed calls from the 5' RACE reads with MiXCR, one row per CDR3 protein. The table lists 130,000 or so distinct CDR3 sequences, roughly 7.3% of them singletons. The CDR3 loop spans 15 amino acids. Germline V gives CDR1 SGHRS, CDR2 YFSETQ. V was pared by 7 bases and J by 3 bases, with 11 bases of the junction left unmatched. Sequenced: blood, either unsorted or a sorted T cell fraction (not recorded which). The chain is built from TRBV5-1 and TRBJ2-3; 7 bases align to TRBD2. The sequence was collected from a male donor with ankylosing spondylitis or in good health (not recorded which). The CDR3 DNA sequence: TGCGCCAGCCGCCCCAGTGGACTAGGGACAGATACGCAGTATTTT. It specifies CASRPSGLGTDTQYF. The variable domain in full, completed from reference TRBV5-1 and TRBJ2-3, reads KAGVTQTPRYLIKTRGQQVTLSCSPISGHRSVSWYQQTPGQGLQFLFEYFSETQRNKGNFPGRFSGRQFSNSRSEMNVSTLELGDSALYLCASRPSGLGTDTQYFGPGTRLTVL.